The clone carrying this TCR beta chain was seen more than once but under ten times. The antigen remains undetermined. TCRdb reanalysed the 5' RACE reads using MiXCR and keeps one entry per CDR3 protein. The sample has over 350,000 distinct CDR3 sequences; 15% to 20% are singletons. The data derive from a study of T-cell memory formation after mild COVID-19. Turning to the study itself: The TCR clusters were mostly specific to one donor.

Points from the study as a whole: Clones contracting day 15 to 85 were balanced CD4/CD8; later expanders leaned CD4+.

CDR3 length: 15 residues. The J segment lost 6 bases and the V segment lost 4 bases, leaving 5 bases of the junction unmatched. CDR1 and CDR2 (germline): SGHRS, YFSETQ. Sequencing input: PBMCs or a T cell subset sorted from them (not recorded which). The chain combines TRBV5-1 with TRBJ2-2, with 11 bases aligning to TRBD1. The receptor comes from a man between 18 and 35 years old who had mild COVID-19 (a few samples of this study predate the infection). Cell type and time point are not known. DNA for the CDR3: TGCGCCAGCAGCGCAGGGACAGGGGGATCCGGGGAGCTGTTTTTT. Translating gives CASSAGTGGSGELFF.